Below, 17 T cell receptor beta chains from the same sample are listed, as sequenced in a study of OX40 agonist ivuxolimab in advanced cancers. Profiled with immunoSEQ multiplex PCR; TCRdb holds only in-frame clones, not every one. This repertoire shows about 68,000 clones, about 84% found once; its top ten account for approximately 7%. The starting material was CD4+ or CD8+ T cells sorted from blood, obtained in a trial of the OX40 agonist ivuxolimab. These receptors originate from an adult with an advanced solid tumor such as melanoma, head and neck, liver or kidney cancer.

J is TRBJ1-4 and V is TRBV6-1, with 10 bases identical to TRBD1. The CDR3 is made up of 15 amino acids. Trimming cost V 6 bases and J 8 bases; bases outside gene matches: 9. Germline V gene lookup returns CDR1 MNHNS and CDR2 SASEGT. The CDR3 DNA sequence: TGTGCCAGCAGGGCAGCCGGGACAGGGGACGAAAAACTGTTTTTT. This sequence encodes CASRAAGTGDEKLFF.

The genes are TRBV19 and TRBJ2-7, with D possibly called TRBD1 or TRBD2 (6 bases each). This CDR3 contains 15 residues. V was pared by 4 bases and J by 7 bases, with 20 bases between. Germline CDR1 LNHDA, CDR2 SQIVND (reference sequence). The CDR3 protein is CASSTRQEGRREQYF. CDR3 in DNA: TGTGCCAGTAGTACGCGACAGGAGGGTAGGAGAGAGCAGTACTTC.

The CDR3 coding sequence is TGTGCCAGCAGTTACTCTCCCGGAAACACCATATATTTT. Residues: CASSYSPGNTIYF. The chain is built from TRBV6-6 and TRBJ1-3; no clear D gene. CDR1 MNHNY and CDR2 SVGAGI come from the germline V gene (reference sequence). The V and J ends lost 0 bases and 4 bases respectively, with 4 bases between them. This CDR3 comprises 13 residues.

The rearrangement joins TRBV29-1 to TRBJ2-1; 8 nucleotides agree with TRBD2. From germline, CDR1 is SQVTM and CDR2 ANQGSEA. The CDR3 has 15 amino acids. The J segment lost 3 bases and the V segment lost 6 bases, leaving 10 bases of the junction unmatched. This CDR3 is CSVPGGGPLYNEQFF. CDR3 bases: TGCAGCGTGCCTGGCGGGGGGCCCCTCTACAATGAGCAGTTCTTC.

This clone has just a few counts. J is TRBJ1-6 and V is TRBV15; 12 nucleotides match TRBD1. The length of the CDR3 is 16 residues. Germline trimming cut 5 bases from V and 4 bases from J; bases unmatched to any gene: 3. CDR1 LNHNV and CDR2 YYDKDF come from the germline V gene (reference sequence). CDR3: CATSGTGGIYNSPLHF. The CDR3, as DNA: TGTGCCACCAGCGGGACAGGGGGCATTTATAATTCACCCCTCCACTTT.

V usage is TRBV27 and J usage is TRBJ2-7; D not certain. V lost 2 bases and J lost 6, with 11 bases in between. CDR3 length: 13 amino acids. From germline, CDR1 is MNHEY and CDR2 SMNVEV (reference sequence). The CDR3 nucleotides read TGTGCCAGCAGTTTAGTGGTTCTGGGCGAGCAGTACTTC. It yields the protein CASSLVVLGEQYF.

The V gene is TRBV5-1, the J gene TRBJ2-3; D is unclear. Per the germline V gene, CDR1 is SGHRS and CDR2 is YFSETQ. The CDR3 consists of 14 residues. V lost 2 bases to trimming and J lost 2 bases, with 9 bases between them. CDR3 nucleotides: TGCGCCAGCAGCTTCGGTGGCTACACAGATACGCAGTATTTT. Translated, it gives CASSFGGYTDTQYF. Full variable domain (outside the CDR3, taken from reference TRBV5-1 and TRBJ2-3): KAGVTQTPRYLIKTRGQQVTLSCSPISGHRSVSWYQQTPGQGLQFLFEYFSETQRNKGNFPGRFSGRQFSNSRSEMNVSTLELGDSALYLCASSFGGYTDTQYFGPGTRLTVL.

V is TRBV6-1 and J is TRBJ1-2; D call uncertain. Germline V gene sequence: CDR1 MNHNS, CDR2 SASEGT. Trimming stripped 1 base from V and 4 bases from J, with 19 bases between. The CDR3 loop spans 17 amino acids. The CDR3 here is CASSEDRMVAMGYGYTF. CDR3 sequence (DNA): TGTGCCAGCAGTGAAGACCGGATGGTGGCCATGGGCTATGGCTACACCTTC.

CDR3 coding DNA: TGTGCCAGCAGTCCCGGGACAGGGCCGAATTACGAGCAGTACTTC. Protein product: CASSPGTGPNYEQYF. The V call is TRBV6-5, the J call TRBJ2-7, with 9 nucleotides matching TRBD1. From germline, CDR1 is MNHEY and CDR2 SVGAGI. The CDR3 sequence is 15 residues long. J lost 4 bases, V lost 5 bases, and 9 bases had no gene match.

This clone was detected once. The rearrangement joins TRBV19 to TRBJ2-3; 14 bases align to TRBD2. The CDR3 consists of 17 residues. Germline values: CDR1 LNHDA, CDR2 SQIVND (reference sequence). Trimming removed 7 bases from V and 0 bases from J; junction bases left unmatched: 6. The CDR3 loop reads CASNLGLAGASTDTQYF. CDR3 coding DNA: TGTGCCAGTAACCTGGGACTAGCGGGGGCTAGCACAGATACGCAGTATTTT.

This clone is a singleton in its sample. V gene TRBV7-9 combines with J gene TRBJ2-7; maybe TRBD2 (5 bases). The V gene lost 5 bases and the J gene lost 2 bases, with 13 bases spanning the gap. The CDR3 runs 14 residues. The germline V gene has CDR1 SEHNR and CDR2 FQNEAQ (reference sequence). The CDR3: CASSPGLSTYEQYF. CDR3 in DNA: TGTGCCAGCAGCCCCGGACTTTCGACCTACGAGCAGTACTTC.

A remark on this clone: The same CDR3 arises from other DNA sequences in this sample as well. This chain joins TRBV5-1 and TRBJ1-1; no clear D. The ends were cut back, 0 bases at V and 4 bases at J, with 7 bases in the middle. Per the germline V gene, CDR1 is SGHRS and CDR2 is YFSETQ. The CDR3 is 13 amino acids. This CDR3 reads CASSLAGSTEAFF. In nucleotides, the CDR3 is TGCGCCAGCAGCTTGGCGGGCAGCACTGAAGCTTTCTTT.

The chain recombines TRBV6-1 with TRBJ1-4; a possible D gene is TRBD1 (5 bases). This CDR3 comprises 15 residues. The germline CDR1 and CDR2 sequences are MNHNS and SASEGT. Trimming pared 7 bases from V and 2 bases from J, leaving 14 bases between. This CDR3 reads CASIEGKGTNEKLFF. CDR3 sequence (DNA): TGTGCCAGCATCGAAGGGAAGGGGACTAATGAAAAACTGTTTTTT.

V usage is TRBV4-1 and J usage is TRBJ2-7, with 10 bases lining up with TRBD2. The CDR3 sequence is 17 residues long. Germline V CDR1 and CDR2: MGHRA, YSYEKL. Trimming removed 2 bases from V and 8 bases from J; junction bases left unmatched: 15. CDR3 sequence reads: CASSQPNLGLAGEKQYF. DNA of the CDR3: TGCGCCAGCAGCCAACCCAATTTAGGCCTAGCGGGAGAGAAGCAGTACTTC.

This clone was counted a few times. The V and J genes are TRBV6-5 and TRBJ1-1; no clear D. Germline V CDR1 and CDR2: MNHEY, SVGAGI. Trimming shortened V by 5 bases and J by 3 bases, and 7 bases separated the two germline ends. The CDR3 has 12 amino acids. The CDR3 reads CASSRRDTEAFF. The CDR3 DNA sequence: TGTGCCAGCAGTAGGAGAGACACTGAAGCTTTCTTT.

This clone was seen a single time. The rearrangement joins TRBV7-2 to TRBJ2-3, with D unclear. The CDR3 contains 13 residues. Germline CDR1 is SGHTA and CDR2 is FQGNSA. V shed 1 base and J shed 6 bases, with 8 bases lying between them. The CDR3 nucleotides read TGTGCCAGCAGCTTAGGCACTCTCGATACGCAGTATTTT. This sequence encodes CASSLGTLDTQYF.

CDR3 in DNA: TGTGCCAGTTCCGGGACAGTGGGGTCTGGCTACACCTTC. Translation gives CASSGTVGSGYTF. The chain employs TRBV19 and TRBJ1-2; 7 bases map to TRBD1. With 8 bases clipped from V and 7 bases from J, the junction kept 10 bases outside the gene matches. Germline CDR1 reads LNHDA; CDR2 reads SQIVND (reference sequence). The CDR3 loop spans 13 amino acids.